The clone carrying this T cell receptor beta chain was observed a handful of times. The antigen is unknown. V dropped 8 bases and J dropped 2 bases, with 12 bases sitting between them. The CDR3 sequence is 13 residues long. Per germline, CDR1 MNHEY and CDR2 SVGAGI. This sample stems from a study of cytomegalovirus exposure and HLA in healthy donors. PCR used 60 Vbeta primers and 13 Jbeta primers. Using immunoSEQ multiplex PCR, the repertoire was profiled, and TCRdb retains in-frame clones only, with some absent. This table holds 150,000 or so clones, about 72% found once. Whole-study findings and limits: Later work found most CMV-associated TCR beta chains apparently HLA-restricted.

This sequence was found in a female donor in good health and CMV-seronegative. Sequences were obtained from PBMCs. The V and J genes are TRBV6-5 and TRBJ2-5; weak D call: TRBD2 (5 bases). As DNA, the CDR3 is TGTGCCAGCCGGGGATGGGTTCAAGAGACCCAGTACTTC. It translates to CASRGWVQETQYF.